Following are 8 T cell receptor beta chains from one sample sequenced in a study of T cells expressing NK-cell markers. Each CDR3 protein gets one entry in TCRdb, which reprocessed the 5' RACE reads and gives no DNA. The repertoire table contains 550,000 to 600,000 distinct CDR3 sequences. The sample comprised blood T cells: a sorted CD56 or NKG2C T cell subset, CD4+ or CD8+ T cells, or bulk PBMC T cells (not recorded which). The receptors were sampled from a man aged 18 to 30 in good health.

The CDR3 spells CASRRSVYEQYF. V gene TRBV28 combines with J gene TRBJ2-7; TCRdb indicates TRBD1, and absent DNA this call remains unverified. CDR3 length: 12 residues. Germline CDR1 reads MDHEN; CDR2 reads SYDVKM. The entire variable domain, with the rest obtained from reference TRBV28 and TRBJ2-7, is as follows: DVKVTQSSRYLVKRTGEKVFLECVQDMDHENMFWYRQDPGLGLRLIYFSYDVKMKEKGDIPEGYSVSREKKERFSLILESASTNQTSMYLCASRRSVYEQYFGPGTRLTVT.

CDR3 residues: CSASGTGSFQPQHF. The chain is built from TRBV20-1 and TRBJ1-5; TCRdb's D gene call, TRBD1, goes unchecked for lack of DNA. The length of the CDR3 is 14 residues. Germline CDR1 DFQATT, CDR2 SNEGSKA (reference sequence).

The CDR3 protein is CSAPGGTSGRLGQFF. This sequence joins TRBV20-1 and TRBJ2-1; the D call from TCRdb, TRBD2, cannot be confirmed without DNA. The V gene's germline CDR1 is DFQATT and CDR2 SNEGSKA (reference sequence). The CDR3 contains 15 residues.

The J gene is TRBJ1-5, the V gene TRBV28; checking the TCRdb D call of TRBD1 is not possible without DNA. CDR1 is MDHEN, CDR2 SYDVKM, per germline. The CDR3 contains 15 residues. CDR3: CASSLPGQPNQPQHF.

CDR3 in amino acids: CASSAGTGPMFF. This chain links TRBV12-3 or TRBV12-4 with TRBJ2-1; TCRdb's assignment of TRBD1 cannot be checked, as there is no DNA. There are 12 residues in the CDR3.

The chain couples TRBV13 to TRBJ1-1; TCRdb outputs TRBD1, but without DNA this stays unchecked. The CDR3 runs to 14 residues. From germline, CDR1 is PRHDT and CDR2 FYEKMQ (reference sequence). The CDR3 region is CASSKGPENTEAFF.

This chain connects TRBV9 to TRBJ2-7; there is no DNA to check the TCRdb D call of TRBD2. The CDR3 runs 15 residues. CDR1 is SGDLS and CDR2 is YYNGEE in the germline V gene. The CDR3 sequence is CASSPAGTDTYEQYF.

This chain links TRBV4-1 with TRBJ2-1; the TCRdb D gene call, TRBD1, has no DNA to confirm it. Germline values: CDR1 MGHRA, CDR2 YSYEKL. The CDR3 spans 14 residues. This CDR3 is CASSPTTAYNEQFF.